What follows are 2 T cell receptor beta chains derived from one specimen sequenced in a study of T cells after yellow fever vaccination. Each CDR3 protein gets one entry after TCRdb re-called the 5' RACE reads with MiXCR. The sample yields approximately 510,000 distinct CDR3 sequences, 21% seen once. The sample was PBMCs, taken roughly 20 days after the first yellow fever vaccination. These TCRs come from a man between 18 and 35 years old who received the YFV17D yellow fever vaccine.

Notes on this clonotype: The junction does not match germline at one end; this may be a read error. The chain uses TRBV5-4 and TRBJ2-1; no definite D call. CDR1 is SGHNT and CDR2 is YYREEE in the germline V gene (reference sequence). The CDR3 is 13 residues long. The CDR3 reads CTSSSDTYNEQFF. CDR3 nucleotides: TGTACCAGCAGCTCCGACACGTACAATGAGCAGTTCTTC.

This clonotype was observed a handful of times. V gene TRBV4-1 combines with J gene TRBJ1-1; no firm D call. CDR1 and CDR2 from the germline V gene are MGHRA and YSYEKL. Trimming pared 0 bases from V and 7 bases from J, leaving 6 bases between. The CDR3 is made up of 12 amino acids. CDR3 amino acids: CASSQDLVEAFF. In nucleotides, the CDR3 is TGCGCCAGCAGCCAAGATTTAGTTGAAGCTTTCTTT.